A selection of T cell receptor beta chains follows, all from one sample in a study of Ad26.COV2.S vaccination and SARS-CoV-2 variants. This table comes from immunoSEQ multiplex PCR, and its TCRdb copy is limited to in-frame clones, with some not included. The top ten clones hold approximately 2.5% of a sample with 400,000 to 500,000 clones, roughly nine tenths of them seen once. This specimen was peripheral blood, taken in a trial of Ad26.COV2.S vaccine versus placebo. All receptors derive from a person aged 18-60 years who received the Ad26.COV2.S COVID-19 vaccine or a placebo. Each CDR3 is given with its conserved first and last residue. D genes are given only for firm matches. Rows may omit the clone size; those that give it use once, few, many or a size class.

clone size,V gene,D gene,J gene,CDR3 DNA,CDR3 protein
.,TRBV6-2/TRBV6-3,.,TRBJ1-2,TGTGCCAGCAGCTATACCTTGTTAGTCGATAACTATGGCTACACCTTC,CASSYTLLVDNYGYTF
once,TRBV5-1,.,TRBJ2-2,TGCGCCAGCAGGAGAATTCTTCAGAACACCGGGGAGCTGTTTTTT,CASRRILQNTGELFF
.,TRBV6-5,.,TRBJ2-6,TGTGCCACCATCCGGTTCCATACTGGGGCCAACGTCCTGACTTTC,CATIRFHTGANVLTF
.,TRBV7-9,TRBD2,TRBJ2-1,TGTGCCAGCAGCTCACTAGCGGGAGGGAACAATGAGCAGTTCTTC,CASSSLAGGNNEQFF
.,TRBV25-1,TRBD1,TRBJ2-2,TGTGCCAGCAGTGAGACCGACAGGGACACCGGGGAGCTGTTTTTT,CASSETDRDTGELFF
.,TRBV7-2,.,TRBJ1-2,TGTGCCAGCAGCCCGTCAGCTATACCTGGCTACACCTTC,CASSPSAIPGYTF
.,TRBV30,TRBD1,TRBJ1-2,TGTGCCTGGAAACAGGGGGTAGGGCTCGGCTACACCTTC,CAWKQGVGLGYTF
.,TRBV7-2,TRBD2,TRBJ2-1,TGTGCCAGCAGCTTCACTAGCGGGGGATACAATGAGCAGTTCTTC,CASSFTSGGYNEQFF
.,TRBV6-6,.,TRBJ2-6,TGTGCCAGCAGTTACCGGACAGCCTCTGGGGCCAACGTCCTGACTTTC,CASSYRTASGANVLTF
.,TRBV3-1/TRBV3-2,.,TRBJ2-5,TGTGCCAGCAGCCAAGCGGAGACCCAGTACTTC,CASSQAETQYF
.,TRBV13,.,TRBJ2-5,TGTGCCAGCAGCTTACGCAGGGTCGAAGAGACCCAGTACTTC,CASSLRRVEETQYF
few,TRBV18,TRBD1,TRBJ2-7,TGTGCCAGCTCACCGCTCGGACAGGGGGCCTACGAGCAGTACTTC,CASSPLGQGAYEQYF
.,TRBV9,.,TRBJ2-2,TGTGCCAGCAGCGTAAGGCCAAGGGCCGATATCGGGGAACCCGGGGAGCTGTTTTTT,CASSVRPRADIGEPGELFF
.,TRBV15,TRBD1,TRBJ2-1,TGTGCCACCAGCCCCACCGGGACAGTCTACAATGAGCAGTTCTTC,CATSPTGTVYNEQFF
.,TRBV6-2/TRBV6-3,.,TRBJ2-1,TGTGCCAGCAGTTACTCGTTTGGCGGCCGGACAGAGTACAATGAGCAGTTCTTC,CASSYSFGGRTEYNEQFF
.,TRBV4-1,.,TRBJ1-1,TGCGCCAGCAGCCAAGTGCCAGGTCCTAACACTGAAGCTTTCTTT,CASSQVPGPNTEAFF
once,TRBV11-3,.,TRBJ2-7,TGTGCCAGCAGCTTGGGGGACGGCAGCTCCTACGAGCAGTACTTC,CASSLGDGSSYEQYF
once,TRBV6-1,.,TRBJ2-6,TGTGCCAGCAGTGAATTAAACCCCTCCTCTGGGGCCAACGTCCTGACTTTC,CASSELNPSSGANVLTF
.,TRBV12-5,TRBD1,TRBJ2-7,TGTGCTAGTGGTCTATACAGGGGGGCCTACGAGCAGTACTTC,CASGLYRGAYEQYF
.,TRBV5-1,.,TRBJ1-3,TGCGCCAGCAGCAGTACAGCGGCTGGAAACACCATATATTTT,CASSSTAAGNTIYF
.,TRBV28,.,TRBJ2-7,TGTGCCAGCCAGCCGAGTCTCGTCTACGGAGAGCAGTACTTC,CASQPSLVYGEQYF
.,TRBV9,TRBD1,TRBJ2-2,TGTGCCAGCAGCGGAACAGGGGCCTCCACCGGGGAGCTGTTTTTT,CASSGTGASTGELFF
.,TRBV5-1,.,TRBJ1-6,TGCGCCAGCAGCTTGTGGGGCACAGAAGATTCACCCCTCCACTTT,CASSLWGTEDSPLHF
.,TRBV6-5,.,TRBJ2-3,TGTGCCAGCAGTTCTACATTTGCAGATACGCAGTATTTT,CASSSTFADTQYF
.,TRBV30,TRBD1,TRBJ1-2,TGTGCCTGGAGGAGGACAGGAGAAACTAACTATGGCTACACCTTC,CAWRRTGETNYGYTF
once,TRBV6-6,.,TRBJ2-5,TGTGCCAGCAGTTACGCAGGAGAGACCCAGTACTTC,CASSYAGETQYF
.,TRBV25-1,.,TRBJ1-1,TGTGCCAGCAGTGAGTCGACCCGGGAGGGCGACACTGAAGCTTTCTTT,CASSESTREGDTEAFF
.,TRBV7-3,.,TRBJ2-6,TGTGCCAGCAGCCCAGGTGGCGGGGCCAACGTCCTGACTTTC,CASSPGGGANVLTF
.,TRBV19,.,TRBJ1-1,TGTGCCAGTAGTGGGTGGGAATCCCCCGCTTTCTTT,CASSGWESPAFF
.,TRBV10-3,TRBD2,TRBJ2-5,TGTGCCATCAGTGAGTTTTTGGGACTAGCGGGCCTAGAGACCCAGTACTTC,CAISEFLGLAGLETQYF
few,TRBV3-1/TRBV3-2,.,TRBJ2-1,TGTGCCAGCGGACTGTACAATGAGCAGTTCTTC,CASGLYNEQFF
few,TRBV20-1,.,TRBJ1-6,TGCAGTGCTAGTGGGTGGGGGTGGAAGGATTCACCCCTCCACTTT,CSASGWGWKDSPLHF